The 4 T cell receptor beta chains in this list originate from one sample, sequenced in a study of blood T cell repertoires in COVID-19. Repertoires were generated with immunoSEQ multiplex PCR, while TCRdb's copy carries only in-frame clones and drops some. The sample gives roughly 120,000 clones, roughly nine tenths of which show up once; 4.5% is in the top ten. The sample was peripheral blood. These receptors all stem from a man in his forties with acute or convalescent COVID-19.

The sample holds one count of this clone. This chain uses TRBV29-1 with TRBJ1-3, with D unclear. The V end lost 8 bases, the J end lost 0 bases, and 11 bases lay between the germline ends. Germline CDR1 SQVTM, CDR2 ANQGSEA. CDR3 length: 13 residues. The DNA for the CDR3 is TGCAGCACCCGAGAGGGCTCTGGAAACACCATATATTTT. Its protein product is CSTREGSGNTIYF.

The rearrangement links TRBV19 to TRBJ1-6; 10 bases match TRBD1. The germline CDR1 and CDR2 sequences are LNHDA and SQIVND (reference sequence). V lost 5 bases to trimming and J lost 6 bases; unmatched junction nucleotides: 4. This CDR3 contains 15 residues. DNA for the CDR3: TGTGCCAGTAGTCCTCGGACAGGGGGTAATTCACCCCTCCACTTT. Its translation is CASSPRTGGNSPLHF. The full variable domain, in which reference TRBV19 and TRBJ1-6 provide the parts outside the CDR3, is DGGITQSPKYLFRKEGQNVTLSCEQNLNHDAMYWYRQDPGQGLRLIYYSQIVNDFQKGDIAEGYSVSREKKESFPLTVTSAQKNPTAFYLCASSPRTGGNSPLHFGNGTRLTVT.

The CDR3 is CAWSEGVDGYTF. CDR3 bases: TGTGCCTGGAGTGAAGGGGTTGATGGCTACACCTTC. V usage is TRBV30 and J usage is TRBJ1-2; D is perhaps TRBD1 (5 bases). This CDR3 has 12 residues. Germline-derived CDR1 and CDR2 are GTSNPN and SVGIG (reference sequence). The V gene lost 1 base and the J gene lost 6 bases, with 9 bases spanning the gap.

The sample holds one count of this clone. The chain is built from TRBV7-2 and TRBJ1-1, with 7 positions matching TRBD1. Germline V gene data show CDR1 as SGHTA and CDR2 as FQGNSA. The junction had 5 bases not matched to a gene; V was cut back by 1 base and J by 3 bases. The CDR3 has 15 residues. CDR3 loop: CASSLEPGGYTEAFF. CDR3 DNA sequence: TGTGCCAGCAGCTTAGAGCCAGGGGGGTACACTGAAGCTTTCTTT.